Following are 11 T cell receptor beta chains from one sample sequenced in a study of Graves' ophthalmopathy and Graves' hyperthyroidism. Amplified TCR beta CDR3 regions were obtained using RNA transcripts as template. In the first round, RT-PCR was carried out with HTBI primers, and a multiplex PCR formed the second round. TCRdb used MiXCR to reprocess the multiplex PCR reads, holding one entry per CDR3 protein. The table records 660,000 or so distinct CDR3 sequences, about 41% of them present only once. Sequencing was carried out using peripheral blood. The receptors were gathered from an adult man with Graves' ophthalmopathy.

This clonotype has at least ten counts. This chain uses TRBV19 with TRBJ2-7, with TRBD1 as a possible D gene (6 bases). Germline lookup yields CDR1 LNHDA and CDR2 SQIVND (reference sequence). The CDR3 has 17 amino acids. V shed 4 bases and J shed 1 base, with 20 bases lying between them. This CDR3 reads CASSSTTGTPDSYEQYF. CDR3 sequence (DNA): TGTGCCAGTAGTAGCACCACCGGGACACCCGATTCCTACGAGCAGTACTTC.

This clonotype was counted at least ten times. A read error may account for a junction end that differs from germline. This rearrangement joins TRBV10-3 to TRBJ2-2; no firm D call. CDR3 length: 14 residues. Germline V CDR1 and CDR2: ENHRY, SYGVKD. The CDR3, as DNA: TGTGCCACCAGTCAACTCACGAACACCGGGGAGCTGTTTTTT. This sequence encodes CATSQLTNTGELFF.

This clonotype has only a few counts. V gene TRBV7-2 combines with J gene TRBJ2-7; D is perhaps TRBD2 (6 bases). V lost 6 bases to trimming and J lost 2 bases, with 20 bases between them. In germline, CDR1 is SGHTA, CDR2 FQGNSA. The CDR3 spans 16 residues. CDR3 coding DNA: TGTGCCAGCAGTCCCACGGAGGGCGCGCCAGCCTACGAGCAGTACTTC. Its protein is CASSPTEGAPAYEQYF.

This clonotype was picked up many times. The rearrangement joins TRBV12-3 or TRBV12-4 to TRBJ1-1; 9 nucleotides agree with TRBD1. The V gene end was trimmed by 7 bases and the J gene end by 9 bases; junction bases not matched to a gene: 6. This CDR3 has 12 residues. CDR3 residues: CASIGGTGQAFF. The CDR3 nucleotides are TGTGCCAGCATCGGCGGGACAGGGCAAGCTTTCTTT.

This clonotype was counted many times. The V gene is TRBV2, the J gene TRBJ1-5; 10 bases align to TRBD1. Germline V gives CDR1 SNHLY, CDR2 FYNNEI. This CDR3 has 14 amino acids. V was clipped by 6 bases and J by 5 bases; unmatched bases: 4. The CDR3 loop is CASRETGGHQPQHF. The CDR3 bases are TGTGCCAGCAGGGAGACAGGGGGCCATCAGCCCCAGCATTTT.

The sample holds many counts of this clonotype. V and J are TRBV2 and TRBJ1-6; D might be TRBD1 (6 bases). The CDR3 has 14 amino acids. The V gene lost 3 bases and the J gene lost 10 bases, with 13 bases spanning the gap. Germline V gene sequence: CDR1 SNHLY, CDR2 FYNNEI. The CDR3 bases are TGTGCCAGCAGTGAGAGGCAGGGGTACTCACCCCTCCACTTT. It specifies CASSERQGYSPLHF.

This clonotype was recorded at least ten times. The V gene is TRBV9, the J gene TRBJ1-2, with 8 bases fitting TRBD1. This CDR3 is built from 15 residues. Germline V CDR1 and CDR2: SGDLS, YYNGEE. V dropped 3 bases and J dropped 8; count of bases not matched to a gene: 12. CDR3 nucleotide sequence: TGTGCCAGCAGCGCCCGGGACAGGTACTTTGAGGGCTACACCTTC. It codes for CASSARDRYFEGYTF.

V usage is TRBV25-1 and J usage is TRBJ1-2, with TRBD1 matching over 10 bases. From germline, CDR1 is MGHDK and CDR2 SYGVNS. V shed 4 bases, J shed 4 bases, and the junction held 6 bases outside the gene matches. The CDR3 length is 15 residues. CDR3 amino acids: CASSAGQGVSYGYTF. As DNA, the CDR3 is TGTGCCAGCAGTGCCGGACAGGGGGTCTCCTATGGCTACACCTTC.

V gene TRBV9 combines with J gene TRBJ2-6; 10 nucleotides agree with TRBD1. The CDR3 spans 20 residues. Trimming at V came to 7 bases and at J to 0 bases, leaving 16 bases not matched to a gene. Per the germline V gene, CDR1 is SGDLS and CDR2 is YYNGEE. The CDR3 DNA reads TGTGCCAGCTCACGGAGACCGGGACAGGGGCCGAGCTCTGGGGCCAACGTCCTGACTTTC. Its translation: CASSRRPGQGPSSGANVLTF.

J is TRBJ1-5 and V is TRBV20-1; maybe TRBD1 (5 bases). The V and J ends lost 3 bases and 7 bases respectively, with 19 bases between them. CDR3 length equals 15 residues. Germline V lookup: CDR1 DFQATT, CDR2 SNEGSKA (reference sequence). This chain's CDR3 is CSARDDSGGTQPQHF. The DNA of the CDR3 is TGCAGTGCTAGGGACGACAGTGGGGGTACCCAGCCCCAGCATTTT.

The rearrangement joins TRBV24-1 to TRBJ1-5; 8 bases align to TRBD1. With 3 bases clipped from V and 11 bases from J, the junction kept 8 bases outside the gene matches. The germline V gene encodes CDR1 KGHDR and CDR2 SFDVKD. CDR3 size: 14 residues. In nucleotides, the CDR3 is TGTGCCACCAGTGATCCAGGACAGGGAGAGACCCAGCATTTT. Protein: CATSDPGQGETQHF.